The 3 T cell receptor beta chains below were found in one sample sequenced in a study of blood T cell repertoires in COVID-19. Profiling relied on immunoSEQ multiplex PCR, and the TCRdb table lists in-frame clones only, not all of them. This sample carries 360,000 or so clones, 75% to 90% of them seen once, and the ten largest clones take less than 6%. Sequencing used PBMCs or T cells enriched from blood (not recorded which). These receptors were collected from a woman between 50 and 59 years old who had recovered from COVID-19.

The rearrangement links TRBV27 to TRBJ1-3; TRBD1 is a possible D gene (5 bases). CDR1 is MNHEY, CDR2 SMNVEV, per germline (reference sequence). The ends were cut back, 2 bases at V and 1 base at J, with 24 bases in the middle. The CDR3 loop spans 20 amino acids. The CDR3 protein is CASSLRGGTPSSLSGNTIYF. The CDR3 coding sequence is TGTGCCAGCAGTTTAAGGGGTGGTACTCCTAGTTCTTTATCTGGAAACACCATATATTTT.

This clone was picked up a small number of times. This rearrangement joins TRBV11-2 to TRBJ2-1; 13 bases map to TRBD2. V was pared by 4 bases and J by 2 bases, with 8 bases of the junction left unmatched. This CDR3 is built from 18 residues. Germline CDR1 SGHAT, CDR2 FQNNGV. As DNA, the CDR3 is TGTGCCAGCAGCTCAAACACCGGGACTAGCGGGGCCTACAATGAGCAGTTCTTC. Amino acids: CASSSNTGTSGAYNEQFF.

This clone was seen only a few times. The chain links TRBV9 to TRBJ1-1; D might be TRBD1 (5 bases). V lost 2 bases and J lost 7, with 12 bases in between. CDR1 is SGDLS, CDR2 YYNGEE, per germline. The CDR3 is made up of 13 amino acids. The CDR3 is CASSVTTGGEAFF. CDR3 coding DNA: TGTGCCAGCAGCGTGACGACGGGGGGTGAAGCTTTCTTT.